Below are 22 T cell receptor beta chains sequenced from a single sample in a study of cytomegalovirus exposure and HLA in healthy donors. Primers included in the PCR were 60 Vbeta and 13 Jbeta primers. The repertoire was sequenced with immunoSEQ multiplex PCR; TCRdb's copy has only in-frame clones and lacks some. The repertoire holds 95,000 to 150,000 clones, roughly 75% seen once, with 1.2% in the top ten. Material: PBMCs. These receptors all come from a female donor in good health and CMV-seronegative.

This chain uses TRBV9 with TRBJ2-5, with D possibly TRBD1 on 6 matching bases. V dropped 4 bases and J dropped 4 bases, with 11 bases sitting between them. The length of the CDR3 is 13 residues. Germline V gives CDR1 SGDLS, CDR2 YYNGEE. The CDR3 here is CASSTTGTETQYF. CDR3 nucleotides: TGTGCCAGCAGCACAACAGGGACAGAGACCCAGTACTTC.

This clone was found once. The chain is built from TRBV6-5 and TRBJ1-2; weak D call: TRBD1 (5 bases). The CDR3 is 15 amino acids. Per the germline V gene, CDR1 is MNHEY and CDR2 is SVGAGI. Trimming removed 5 bases from V and 0 bases from J, with 13 bases in between. The CDR3 region has the DNA TGTGCCAGCAGTCCCTTGGGGCTAGCTAACTATGGCTACACCTTC. Protein product: CASSPLGLANYGYTF.

The rearrangement links TRBV5-1 to TRBJ1-5, with TRBD1 matching 12 bases. V dropped 4 bases and J dropped 5; count of bases not matched to a gene: 4. The V gene's germline CDR1 is SGHRS and CDR2 YFSETQ. This CDR3 is 15 amino acids long. The CDR3, as DNA: TGCGCCAGCAGCCCGGGGACAGGGGGCTATCAGCCCCAGCATTTT. Translation gives CASSPGTGGYQPQHF.

This chain uses TRBV5-6 with TRBJ2-7, with D uncertain. Trimming removed 2 bases from V and 6 bases from J, with 9 bases in between. CDR3 size: 12 residues. The germline V gene has CDR1 SGHDT and CDR2 YYEEEE. CDR3 loop: CASSFVSSEQYF. In nucleotides, the CDR3 is TGTGCCAGCAGCTTCGTTAGCAGCGAGCAGTACTTC.

In DNA form, the CDR3 reads TGTGCCAGCAGTTCGGACAGGGGGAGAACCTACGAGCAGTACTTC. This codes for CASSSDRGRTYEQYF. The chain carries TRBV6-5 and TRBJ2-7; TRBD1 aligns across 10 bases. Trimming cost V 4 bases and J 2 bases; bases outside gene matches: 5. Germline loops: CDR1 MNHEY, CDR2 SVGAGI. This CDR3 has 15 residues.

This sequence joins TRBV7-8 and TRBJ2-7; 10 bases match TRBD2. The CDR3 is 14 amino acids. CDR1 is SGHVS, CDR2 FQNEAQ, per germline. V lost 5 bases, J lost 4 bases, and 5 bases stayed unmatched. The chain's CDR3 is CASSQGLAAYEQYF. The DNA of the CDR3 is TGTGCCAGCAGCCAAGGACTAGCGGCATACGAGCAGTACTTC.

V gene TRBV2 combines with J gene TRBJ2-3; TRBD2 matches at 8 bases. CDR1 and CDR2 from the germline V gene are SNHLY and FYNNEI. The V segment lost 6 bases and the J segment 2 bases; nucleotides outside the gene matches: 7. The length of the CDR3 is 15 residues. CDR3 nucleotide sequence: TGTGCCAGCAGACTACTAGCGGAGAACACAGATACGCAGTATTTT. Residues: CASRLLAENTDTQYF. Supplemented by reference TRBV2 and TRBJ2-3, the full variable domain reads EPEVTQTPSHQVTQMGQEVILRCVPISNHLYFYWYRQILGQKVEFLVSFYNNEISEKSEIFDDQFSVERPDGSNFTLKIRSTKLEDSAMYFCASRLLAENTDTQYFGPGTRLTVL.

V and J are TRBV19 and TRBJ1-2; no firm D call. This CDR3 spans 12 amino acids. Germline assignment: CDR1 LNHDA and CDR2 SQIVND (reference sequence). V was trimmed by 5 bases and J by 4 bases, leaving 8 bases between them. The CDR3 DNA is TGTGCCAGTAGTCCGGTGTTCTATGGCTACACCTTC. Protein sequence: CASSPVFYGYTF.

This chain uses TRBV19 with TRBJ2-1, with D tentatively TRBD2 (5 bases). Looked up from germline, CDR1 is LNHDA and CDR2 is SQIVND (reference sequence). The CDR3 spans 16 residues. V was trimmed by 5 bases and J by 2 bases, leaving 16 bases between them. The CDR3 DNA sequence: TGTGCCAGTAGTCCCGCGGGTCCTGGGCCCTACAATGAGCAGTTCTTC. The encoded protein is CASSPAGPGPYNEQFF.

V gene TRBV10-2 combines with J gene TRBJ2-2; D gene ambiguous. Germline V gene lookup returns CDR1 WSHSY and CDR2 SAAADI. The ends were cut back, 0 bases at V and 7 bases at J, with 6 bases in the middle. The CDR3 length is 13 residues. The CDR3 DNA reads TGCGCCAGCAGTGAGTCACTAAGCGGGGAGCTGTTTTTT. Translation gives CASSESLSGELFF.

The chain uses TRBV5-1 and TRBJ1-2; D perhaps matches TRBD1 (5 bases). Trimming took 0 bases from V and 4 from J, leaving 13 bases between them. The CDR3 totals 15 residues. Germline assignment: CDR1 SGHRS and CDR2 YFSETQ. The CDR3 bases are TGCGCCAGCAGCTTGGGTCTCAGGGATATCTATGGCTACACCTTC. Its protein product is CASSLGLRDIYGYTF.

The V gene is TRBV18, the J gene TRBJ2-6, with D hard to call. The V and J ends lost 4 bases and 0 bases respectively, with 4 bases between them. The germline CDR1 and CDR2 sequences are KGHSH and LQKENI. This CDR3 region has 14 residues. CDR3 protein: CASSLSSGANVLTF. CDR3 in DNA: TGTGCCAGCTCACTCAGCTCTGGGGCCAACGTCCTGACTTTC.

The chain couples TRBV10-1 to TRBJ2-2, with D possibly being TRBD2 (6 bases). Germline V gene data show CDR1 as WNHNN and CDR2 as SYGVQD (reference sequence). The CDR3 length is 17 residues. Trimming removed 2 bases from V and 4 bases from J, with 17 bases in between. CDR3 sequence reads: CASSEGPGRTGTGELFF. The CDR3 DNA reads TGCGCCAGCAGTGAGGGTCCGGGGAGGACGGGCACCGGGGAGCTGTTTTTT.

CDR3: CASSLNLWGEGGELFF. The CDR3 DNA reads as TGTGCCAGCAGCTTAAATCTTTGGGGGGAAGGCGGGGAGCTGTTTTTT. J is TRBJ2-2 and V is TRBV7-3; weak D call: TRBD2 (6 bases). This CDR3 is built from 16 residues. V was clipped by 1 base and J by 7 bases, with 16 bases between them. Per the germline V gene, CDR1 is SGHTA and CDR2 is FQGTGA.

The genes are TRBV6-8 and TRBJ2-6, with 8 positions matching TRBD1. Germline V CDR1 and CDR2: MNHGY, SAAAGT. V gave up 2 bases and J gave up 4 bases; unmatched junction bases: 10. The CDR3 runs 18 residues. The CDR3 DNA follows: TGTGCCAGCAGTTACGATAGACAGGGGCTTGCCGGGGCCAACGTCCTGACTTTC. Translating it yields CASSYDRQGLAGANVLTF.

The V gene is TRBV6-5, the J gene TRBJ1-1; TRBD1 matches at 7 bases. The CDR3 has 16 amino acids. Unmatched junction bases numbered 6, after V lost 0 bases and J lost 2 bases. Germline assignment: CDR1 MNHEY and CDR2 SVGAGI. This CDR3 reads CASSYSSGQSNTEAFF. The DNA of the CDR3 is TGTGCCAGCAGTTACTCGTCGGGACAGAGTAACACTGAAGCTTTCTTT.

This chain uses TRBV6-5 with TRBJ2-4; D is perhaps TRBD1 (6 bases). V was trimmed by 5 bases and J by 12 bases, leaving 23 bases between them. Germline values: CDR1 MNHEY, CDR2 SVGAGI. This CDR3 is built from 15 residues. CDR3 amino acids: CASSTKQGSWRSQYF. CDR3 DNA sequence: TGTGCCAGCAGTACAAAACAGGGAAGCTGGCGCAGTCAGTACTTC.

J is TRBJ1-5 and V is TRBV7-3, with D hard to call. The ends were cut back, 5 bases at V and 6 bases at J, with 11 bases in the middle. Germline V gene lookup returns CDR1 SGHTA and CDR2 FQGTGA. The CDR3 is made up of 13 amino acids. The CDR3 DNA reads as TGTGCCAGCAGCACCACCCGGGGTCAGCCCCAGCATTTT. It is translated as CASSTTRGQPQHF.

The rearrangement joins TRBV10-3 to TRBJ2-3; D is possibly TRBD1 (7 bases). Germline-derived CDR1 and CDR2 are ENHRY and SYGVKD. This CDR3 has 15 amino acids. The V end was cut by 6 bases, the J end by 0 bases, with 13 bases between. The CDR3 coding sequence is TGTGCCATCAGCGCAGGGGGGCATAGCACAGATACGCAGTATTTT. It translates to CAISAGGHSTDTQYF.

The chain links TRBV18 to TRBJ2-4, with TRBD1 identical over 7 bases. The CDR3 consists of 15 residues. J gave up 7 bases and V 2 bases, and 8 bases lay outside the gene matches. Germline V CDR1 and CDR2: KGHSH, LQKENI. CDR3: CASSPGGTGENIQYF. The CDR3 DNA reads TGTGCCAGCTCACCAGGTGGAACAGGGGAGAACATTCAGTACTTC.

This chain links TRBV5-4 with TRBJ2-2; 9 bases fit TRBD1. Trimming took 0 bases from V and 3 from J; bases not matched to a gene: 3. This CDR3 has 16 amino acids. CDR1 SGHNT and CDR2 YYREEE come from the germline V gene (reference sequence). CDR3 sequence: CASSLARTGDTGELFF. For the CDR3, the DNA is TGTGCCAGCAGCTTGGCCCGGACAGGGGACACCGGGGAGCTGTTTTTT. Using reference TRBV5-4 and TRBJ2-2 for the parts outside the CDR3, the full variable domain is ETGVTQSPTHLIKTRGQQVTLRCSSQSGHNTVSWYQQALGQGPQFIFQYYREEENGRGNFPPRFSGLQFPNYSSELNVNALELDDSALYLCASSLARTGDTGELFFGEGSRLTVL.

Of note for this clone: One end of the junction does not line up with germline, which may come from a read error. The V gene is TRBV7-9, the J gene TRBJ1-4, with a weak D call TRBD1 (5 bases). CDR3 size: 13 residues. In germline, CDR1 is SEHNR, CDR2 FQNEAQ (reference sequence). CDR3 bases: TGTTCCAGCAGCTTACGACAGAATGAAAAACTGTTTTTT. Protein product: CSSSLRQNEKLFF.